This TCR beta chain is from a study of STAT3 mutations in large granular lymphocyte leukemia. Whole-study results and caveats: Every T-cell large granular lymphocyte leukemia patient had at least one immunodominant TCR beta clonotype.

Germline V gene sequence: CDR1 MGHDK, CDR2 SYGVNS. CDR3 length equals 12 residues. The ends were cut back, 8 bases at V and 4 bases at J, with 11 bases in the middle. On this clone itself: Its target is not known.

Clones were read by immunoSEQ multiplex PCR, and TCRdb kept only the in-frame ones, dropping some. The repertoire holds about 10,000 clones, with about 85% as singletons. The receptor was derived from a man aged 55 to 70 with T-cell large granular lymphocyte leukemia. Some clones in this sample may be carry-over from other donors' samples. The chain is built from TRBV25-1 and TRBJ1-1, with a possible D match to TRBD1 (5 bases). Sequencing used peripheral blood mononuclear cells. The CDR3 spells CASPDGGTEAFF. DNA of the CDR3: TGTGCCAGCCCTGACGGGGGCACTGAAGCTTTCTTT.